This T cell receptor (beta chain) was captured in a study of cytomegalovirus exposure and HLA in healthy donors (dated by TCRdb to 2015 to 2018). About the full investigation: According to a later analysis, one platform produced both the 120 validation repertoires and the approximately 670 repertoires of the first cohort. The study aimed to test whether cataloging public T cell receptors could reveal signatures of past pathogen exposure. A separate validation cohort of over a hundred different subjects was used in addition to the approximately 640-subject first cohort. High-throughput TCR immunosequencing, statistical association of individual TCRs with disease status, and machine learning were combined to predict cytomegalovirus infection status. What the work shows at the level of the full study, not this receptor alone: A total of fewer than 200 TCR beta chains were listed by the study as associated with cytomegalovirus. In vitro tests confirmed that a few of the cytomegalovirus-associated TCR beta chains recognize cytomegalovirus antigens. Most TCR sequences were observed very rarely across donors, whereas some public TCRs were present in many individuals. The authors suggested that the approach could potentially be extended to other disease states and immunological phenotypes. A later analysis lacked HLA typing for the validation cohort, so it scored co-occurrence in that cohort across all 110 or so repertoires. The classifier was reported to diagnose cytomegalovirus status with high specificity and sensitivity in both the original and validation cohorts. Of the cluster scores, 94% were above 0 in a later analysis, which found that TCRs clustered in the first cohort also tended to co-occur in the 95 to 150 validation repertoires.

The receptor library was made with the immunoSEQ multiplex PCR assay. Per the source publication's procedure: A statistical classification framework was built for diagnosing cytomegalovirus status from the catalog of TCR beta chain sequences. TCRdb retrieved this table from immuneACCESS and kept in-frame rearrangements only. Not all clones are present; in checked studies, unresolved V genes account for under half, and no reason is known for the remainder. That table gives V, J and clone size, and the DNA gave D and trimming. The sample table records a few hundred thousand clones; more than 80% of these occur just once. About 0.8% of the sample rests with the top ten. Donors formed part of the validation cohort, which comprised about 130 subjects and was distinct from the first cohort of 550 to 850 subjects. This clone was recorded once. Its antigen has not been determined. No base-level quality is on record; no much larger clone is a single base apart.

The TCR originated in a woman aged 18-35 years in good health and CMV-seronegative. Sequencing was carried out using PBMCs.

The nucleotide sequence reads as follows: TGTGCCAGCGAGCTTACCCGGACAGTCAACACTGAAGCTTTCTTT. Translated, it reads CASELTRTVNTEAFF. This chain joins TRBV7-2 to TRBJ1-1; D gene: possibly TRBD1, on 6 matching bases. The germline ends are 18 bases apart after V is trimmed by 8 bases and J by 2 bases. The CDR3 numbers 15 residues from cysteine through phenylalanine. Just CDR3 DNA is preserved here, 45 bases in frame from base 1. The germline V gene provides CDR1 SGHTA and CDR2 FQGNSA.